The 23 T cell receptor beta chains listed next were all sequenced from one sample in a study of blood T cell repertoires in COVID-19 (dated by TCRdb to 2019 to 2021). Preparation of the library involved the immunoSEQ multiplex PCR assay. This immuneACCESS table, as held by TCRdb, lists in-frame sequences with V and J called but not all clones. Of the missing ones, under half trace to an unresolved V gene in checked studies; the others have no known cause. Present in this sample are more than 200,000 clones, over 70% of which were seen just once. In total, the top ten clones hold 7.5% to 9% of the sample. The sample consisted of peripheral blood. The receptors were sampled from a woman of 80 years or more with acute or convalescent COVID-19.

J is TRBJ2-6 and V is TRBV7-9; no clear D gene. This CDR3 is built from 16 residues. The germline V and J ends were trimmed by 4 bases and 0 bases, with 10 bases remaining between them. Germline V lookup: CDR1 SEHNR, CDR2 FQNEAQ (reference sequence). The CDR3 DNA reads as TGTGCCAGCAGCTCCTACTTTGACTCTGGGGCCAACGTCCTGACTTTC. It codes for CASSSYFDSGANVLTF.

This clone appeared once. This chain uses TRBV5-6 with TRBJ2-1; 9 positions agree with TRBD1. V gave up 1 base and J gave up 8 bases; unmatched junction bases: 7. The length of the CDR3 is 15 residues. CDR1 is SGHDT and CDR2 is YYEEEE in the germline V gene. CDR3 sequence: CASSLLGQGPDEQFF. CDR3 bases: TGTGCCAGCAGCTTGTTGGGACAGGGCCCCGATGAGCAGTTCTTC.

V and J are TRBV9 and TRBJ2-5, with 9 bases matching TRBD2. CDR1 and CDR2 from the germline V gene are SGDLS and YYNGEE. Trimming took 3 bases from V and 1 from J; bases not matched to a gene: 10. The CDR3 contains 17 residues. This CDR3 reads CASSAMGSGGFQETQYF. The CDR3 nucleotides read TGTGCCAGCAGCGCCATGGGTAGCGGGGGCTTCCAAGAGACCCAGTACTTC.

The chain carries TRBV6-1 and TRBJ2-1, with TRBD1 matching 9 bases. The V gene end was trimmed by 2 bases and the J gene end by 7 bases; junction bases not matched to a gene: 9. From germline, CDR1 is MNHNS and CDR2 SASEGT. The CDR3 has 16 residues. CDR3 sequence reads: CASSETETGGKNEQFF. In nucleotides, the CDR3 is TGTGCCAGCAGTGAAACGGAGACAGGGGGGAAGAATGAGCAGTTCTTC.

The genes are TRBV5-1 and TRBJ2-1; TRBD2 aligns across 11 bases. The germline V gene encodes CDR1 SGHRS and CDR2 YFSETQ. This CDR3 comprises 15 residues. The junction had 4 bases not matched to a gene; V was cut back by 1 base and J by 7 bases. CDR3 sequence reads: CASSLSTSGGNEQFF. DNA of the CDR3: TGCGCCAGCAGCTTGTCCACTAGCGGGGGTAATGAGCAGTTCTTC.

This rearrangement joins TRBV19 to TRBJ1-1, with 7 bases lining up with TRBD1. Germline lookup yields CDR1 LNHDA and CDR2 SQIVND (reference sequence). The CDR3 is made up of 16 amino acids. J gave up 4 bases and V 2 bases, and 10 bases lay outside the gene matches. DNA of the CDR3: TGTGCCAGTAGTATACTACCGGAGGCAGGGGGCACTGAAGCTTTCTTT. Protein: CASSILPEAGGTEAFF.

The chain combines TRBV5-8 with TRBJ2-7, with D maybe TRBD2 (7 bases). Germline loops: CDR1 SGHTS, CDR2 YDEGEE. The CDR3 covers 16 residues. V lost 1 base and J lost 0, with 14 bases in between. CDR3 sequence: CASSLRGAIHSYEQYF. Written as DNA, the CDR3 is TGTGCCAGCAGCTTGCGGGGGGCTATACACTCCTACGAGCAGTACTTC.

This clone occurred once. The gene calls are TRBV11-3 and TRBJ2-3; 15 nucleotides agree with TRBD2. After removal of 4 bases from V and 8 bases from J, the junction contained 1 base not matched to a gene. Germline V gene sequence: CDR1 SGHNT, CDR2 YENEEA. The CDR3 spans 14 residues. This CDR3 reads CASSSGLAGGTQYF. Here the CDR3 DNA reads TGTGCCAGCAGCTCGGGACTAGCGGGAGGTACGCAGTATTTT.

The CDR3 spells CASTRGAYNEQFF. The CDR3 nucleotides are TGTGCCAGCACCAGGGGGGCATACAATGAGCAGTTCTTC. V and J are TRBV6-5 and TRBJ2-1, with D maybe TRBD1 (7 bases). Per the germline V gene, CDR1 is MNHEY and CDR2 is SVGAGI. Deletions cut 7 bases from V and 4 bases from J, with 11 bases between. The CDR3 runs to 13 residues.

The CDR3 reads CAEKRTGDNEQFF. CDR3 in DNA: TGTGCGGAGAAAAGGACAGGGGACAATGAGCAGTTCTTC. The J gene is TRBJ2-1, the V gene TRBV5-3; 9 bases match TRBD1. TRBV5-3 is an ORF for which the function is uncertain. The CDR3 totals 13 residues.

This chain's CDR3 is CATSSQGARYGYTF. The CDR3 nucleotides are TGTGCCACCAGCAGCCAGGGGGCTCGCTATGGCTACACCTTC. This chain joins TRBV15 and TRBJ1-2, with 8 bases identical to TRBD1. Germline V gene lookup returns CDR1 LNHNV and CDR2 YYDKDF (reference sequence). CDR3 length: 14 residues. The V segment lost 3 bases and the J segment 4 bases; nucleotides outside the gene matches: 4.

The J gene is TRBJ1-5, the V gene TRBV4-1, with 7 bases aligning to TRBD1. V shed 0 bases and J 0 bases; nucleotides not matched to a gene: 5. The CDR3 loop spans 17 amino acids. From germline, CDR1 is MGHRA and CDR2 YSYEKL. CDR3 region: CASSQEGTDYSNQPQHF. The CDR3 DNA is TGCGCCAGCAGCCAAGAAGGGACAGACTATAGCAATCAGCCCCAGCATTTT.

This clone was seen a few times. The rearrangement joins TRBV4-2 to TRBJ1-1; no firm D call. Trimming left V 0 bases short and J 1 base short, with 9 bases between. The germline gives CDR1 LGHNA, CDR2 YNFKEQ. The CDR3 length is 15 residues. Here the CDR3 DNA reads TGTGCCAGCAGCCAAGAGGGCAGGTCGAACACTGAAGCTTTCTTT. This codes for CASSQEGRSNTEAFF.

This chain links TRBV29-1 with TRBJ1-5, with TRBD1 as a possible D gene (6 bases). The length of the CDR3 is 13 residues. V was pared by 7 bases and J by 4 bases, with 14 bases between. Germline V gives CDR1 SQVTM, CDR2 ANQGSEA. CDR3 bases: TGCAGCGCAGGGGAACAGACAAATCAGCCCCAGCATTTT. The encoded protein is CSAGEQTNQPQHF.

This chain uses TRBV6-6 with TRBJ2-5, with 7 bases lining up with TRBD2. Germline lookup yields CDR1 MNHNY and CDR2 SVGAGI (reference sequence). V gave up 4 bases and J gave up 7 bases; unmatched junction bases: 6. CDR3 length: 13 amino acids. The CDR3 nucleotides are TGTGCCAGCAGTTCCGCGGGGAGGGGGACCCAGTACTTC. It is translated as CASSSAGRGTQYF.

The rearrangement joins TRBV2 to TRBJ1-4, with D possibly being TRBD1 (5 bases). Trimming took 5 bases from V and 0 from J, leaving 10 bases between them. Per germline, CDR1 SNHLY and CDR2 FYNNEI. The length of the CDR3 is 15 residues. CDR3 sequence: CASSLTDATNEKLFF. The CDR3 DNA reads as TGTGCCAGCAGTTTGACAGATGCAACTAATGAAAAACTGTTTTTT. The full variable domain, in which reference TRBV2 and TRBJ1-4 provide the parts outside the CDR3, is EPEVTQTPSHQVTQMGQEVILRCVPISNHLYFYWYRQILGQKVEFLVSFYNNEISEKSEIFDDQFSVERPDGSNFTLKIRSTKLEDSAMYFCASSLTDATNEKLFFGSGTQLSVL.

This chain joins TRBV18 and TRBJ1-6; TRBD1 is a possible D gene (6 bases). CDR1 and CDR2 from the germline V gene are KGHSH and LQKENI. V lost 5 bases to trimming and J lost 2 bases, with 10 bases between them. The CDR3 covers 15 residues. CDR3 coding DNA: TGTGCCAGCTCAGGGGACACGGCCTATAATTCACCCCTCCACTTT. It is translated as CASSGDTAYNSPLHF.

The CDR3 DNA follows: TGTGCCAGCAGTTACCCGGACAGCAATAATTCACCCCTCCACTTT. Translated, it gives CASSYPDSNNSPLHF. The chain is built from TRBV6-6 and TRBJ1-6; maybe TRBD1 (6 bases). Trimming cost V 2 bases and J 5 bases, with 10 bases left between them. CDR3 length equals 15 residues. Germline loops: CDR1 MNHNY, CDR2 SVGAGI (reference sequence).

V and J are TRBV7-8 and TRBJ1-3; 9 bases are shared with TRBD1. The CDR3 consists of 16 residues. Germline CDR1 SGHVS, CDR2 FQNEAQ. Trimming removed 2 bases from V and 3 bases from J; junction bases left unmatched: 5. The CDR3 loop reads CASSLNRGLFGNTIYF. The CDR3 DNA follows: TGTGCCAGCAGCTTAAACAGGGGGCTTTTTGGAAACACCATATATTTT.

The chain joins TRBV6-1 to TRBJ1-2, with TRBD1 identical over 9 bases. The CDR3 is 14 residues long. Germline CDR1 and CDR2: MNHNS and SASEGT. J lost 6 bases, V lost 3 bases, and 5 bases had no gene match. The CDR3 sequence is CASSEGQGRDGYTF. The CDR3 DNA sequence: TGTGCCAGCAGTGAGGGACAGGGAAGGGATGGCTACACCTTC.

The V gene is TRBV2, the J gene TRBJ2-7; 8 bases map to TRBD2. The V gene's germline CDR1 is SNHLY and CDR2 FYNNEI. The CDR3 has 14 amino acids. V lost 6 bases and J lost 0; bases outside the gene matches: 4. The DNA of the CDR3 is TGTGCCAGCAGAACGGGGGGGATCTCCTACGAGCAGTACTTC. Its protein product is CASRTGGISYEQYF.

This sequence joins TRBV18 and TRBJ2-1; 12 bases line up with TRBD2. The CDR3 covers 15 residues. V lost 3 bases to trimming and J lost 5 bases; unmatched junction nucleotides: 2. Per germline, CDR1 KGHSH and CDR2 LQKENI. CDR3 in amino acids: CASSPRLAGDNEQFF. Written as DNA, the CDR3 is TGTGCCAGCTCACCCAGACTAGCGGGGGACAATGAGCAGTTCTTC.

V and J are TRBV5-4 and TRBJ2-7, with 13 nucleotides matching TRBD2. In germline, CDR1 is SGHNT, CDR2 YYREEE (reference sequence). V lost 4 bases and J lost 6; bases outside the gene matches: 7. This CDR3 region has 15 residues. The CDR3 is CASSIGLAGVGEQYF. CDR3 bases: TGTGCCAGCAGCATCGGACTAGCGGGAGTTGGCGAGCAGTACTTC.